The 28 T cell receptor beta chains presented below share a single source sample, sequenced in a study of blood T cell repertoires in COVID-19. Using immunoSEQ multiplex PCR, the repertoire was profiled, and TCRdb retains in-frame clones only, with some absent. The sample includes roughly 160,000 clones, 65% to 85% of them seen just once. The specimen was PBMCs or T cells enriched from blood (not recorded which). Receptor source: a woman aged 60 to 75 who had recovered from COVID-19.

The chain carries TRBV3-1 (or the pseudogene TRBV3-2) and TRBJ1-2, with 8 positions matching TRBD1. The germline V gene encodes CDR1 LGHDT and CDR2 YNNKEL (reference sequence). CDR3 length: 17 amino acids. Losses at the gene ends were 4 bases for V and 7 bases for J; bases not matched to a gene: 17. CDR3 in DNA: TGTGCCAGCAGCCGGCATGGGCCCCAAGACAGGGGATCTGGCTACACCTTC. This gives the protein CASSRHGPQDRGSGYTF.

V gene TRBV7-9 combines with J gene TRBJ2-3, with a tentative D call TRBD2 (6 bases). Germline CDR1 and CDR2: SEHNR and FQNEAQ (reference sequence). This CDR3 spans 14 amino acids. Trimming left V 2 bases short and J 1 base short, with 7 bases between. The CDR3 sequence: CASSLSGRTDTQYF. The DNA for the CDR3 is TGTGCCAGCAGCTTAAGCGGGCGCACAGATACGCAGTATTTT. Filled out from reference TRBV7-9 and TRBJ2-3, the complete variable domain reads DTGVSQNPRHKITKRGQNVTFRCDPISEHNRLYWYRQTLGQGPEFLTYFQNEAQLEKSRLLSDRFSAERPKGSFSTLEIQRTEQGDSAMYLCASSLSGRTDTQYFGPGTRLTVL.

The genes are TRBV20-1 and TRBJ2-3; 8 bases match TRBD2. V was clipped by 3 bases and J by 4 bases; unmatched bases: 15. Germline V gene lookup returns CDR1 DFQATT and CDR2 SNEGSKA (reference sequence). The CDR3 is 17 amino acids. CDR3 amino acids: CSASPLAGRGLSDTQYF. DNA of the CDR3: TGCAGTGCTAGTCCCTTAGCGGGGCGGGGCTTATCAGATACGCAGTATTTT.

The chain carries TRBV27 and TRBJ1-1; D might be TRBD1 (6 bases). The germline CDR1 and CDR2 sequences are MNHEY and SMNVEV (reference sequence). The CDR3 is made up of 14 amino acids. Between the trimmed V and J ends, which lost 5 bases and 7 bases, there was a span of 17 bases. CDR3 DNA: TGTGCCAGCAGTGTAAACAGGGAATCTGGTGAAGCTTTCTTT. Protein: CASSVNRESGEAFF.

The J gene is TRBJ1-2, the V gene TRBV5-6; the D is unclear. Trimming removed 5 bases from V and 8 bases from J, with 16 bases in between. Germline V lookup: CDR1 SGHDT, CDR2 YYEEEE. This CDR3 has 13 amino acids. The CDR3 DNA follows: TGTGCCAGCAGTCTTCAGGTTTACGCCGGCTACACCTTC. Its protein product is CASSLQVYAGYTF.

V and J are TRBV28 and TRBJ1-2; possible D gene TRBD1, 6 bases. This CDR3 contains 14 residues. V lost 6 bases and J 5 bases, leaving 16 bases between the germline ends. The germline gives CDR1 MDHEN, CDR2 SYDVKM. CDR3 amino acids: CASRAGHPSYGYTF. The CDR3 DNA follows: TGTGCCAGCAGAGCGGGACATCCATCATATGGCTACACCTTC.

The CDR3 reads CASSSTASGYYNEQFF. The CDR3 coding sequence is TGTGCCAGCAGCTCAACAGCTAGCGGGTACTACAATGAGCAGTTCTTC. V usage is TRBV5-4 and J usage is TRBJ2-1; 8 bases align to TRBD2. Germline V gives CDR1 SGHNT, CDR2 YYREEE (reference sequence). This CDR3 is 16 amino acids long. The V gene end was trimmed by 3 bases and the J gene end by 3 bases; junction bases not matched to a gene: 8.

The gene calls are TRBV9 and TRBJ1-1, with D possibly being TRBD1 (5 bases). Trimming left V 5 bases short and J 5 bases short, with 19 bases between. Germline V CDR1 and CDR2: SGDLS, YYNGEE. There are 15 residues in the CDR3. This chain's CDR3 is CASSPRLSGGTEAFF. In DNA, the CDR3 is TGTGCCAGCAGTCCCCGCCTGTCGGGGGGTACTGAAGCTTTCTTT.

V gene TRBV29-1 combines with J gene TRBJ2-7; D is undetermined. Germline CDR1 and CDR2: SQVTM and ANQGSEA. The CDR3 has 13 amino acids. V was clipped by 4 bases and J by 0 bases, with 10 bases between them. CDR3 sequence: CSVVGKYSYEQYF. In DNA form, the CDR3 reads TGCAGCGTTGTGGGCAAATACTCCTACGAGCAGTACTTC.

The rearrangement links TRBV29-1 to TRBJ2-1; 9 bases match TRBD2. V lost 6 bases and J lost 6; bases outside the gene matches: 12. The CDR3 is 15 residues long. Germline V gene data show CDR1 as SQVTM and CDR2 as ANQGSEA. CDR3 loop: CSVERLAVGLNEQFF. The CDR3 DNA reads TGCAGCGTGGAAAGACTAGCGGTGGGCCTCAATGAGCAGTTCTTC.

This clone appeared once. The genes are TRBV28 and TRBJ2-4, with 9 bases identical to TRBD1. Germline loops: CDR1 MDHEN, CDR2 SYDVKM. This CDR3 contains 16 residues. V was pared by 6 bases and J by 0 bases, with 6 bases of the junction left unmatched. CDR3 amino acids: CASRPGTGLAKNIQYF. CDR3 nucleotides: TGTGCCAGCAGACCAGGGACAGGGCTAGCCAAAAACATTCAGTACTTC.

The V gene is TRBV6-5, the J gene TRBJ1-2; perhaps TRBD1 as D (5 bases). V shed 8 bases and J shed 4 bases, with 17 bases lying between them. Germline values: CDR1 MNHEY, CDR2 SVGAGI. This CDR3 has 14 amino acids. CDR3 in amino acids: CASSLTANIYGYTF. CDR3 DNA: TGTGCCAGCTCCCTGACAGCCAATATCTATGGCTACACCTTC.

This clone occurred a few times. The rearrangement uses TRBV25-1 and TRBJ1-4; D is possibly TRBD1 (5 bases). Per the germline V gene, CDR1 is MGHDK and CDR2 is SYGVNS. The CDR3 consists of 16 residues. V was clipped by 1 base and J by 3 bases, with 12 bases between them. The DNA for the CDR3 is TGTGCCAGCAGTGAATTAAGTTCGGGGGCTAATGAAAAACTGTTTTTT. This translates into CASSELSSGANEKLFF. Using reference TRBV25-1 and TRBJ1-4 for the parts outside the CDR3, the full variable domain is EADIYQTPRYLVIGTGKKITLECSQTMGHDKMYWYQQDPGMELHLIHYSYGVNSTEKGDLSSESTVSRIRTEHFPLTLESARPSHTSQYLCASSELSSGANEKLFFGSGTQLSVL.

The chain couples TRBV18 to TRBJ2-2; D not resolved. The V end was cut by 1 base, the J end by 1 base, with 4 bases between. The CDR3 contains 14 residues. CDR1 is KGHSH and CDR2 is LQKENI in the germline V gene. CDR3 nucleotide sequence: TGTGCCAGCTCACCACAACAGAACACCGGGGAGCTGTTTTTT. Protein: CASSPQQNTGELFF.

Here the CDR3 reads CASSLQAGGGTGELFF. The CDR3 region has the DNA TGTGCCAGCAGCCTCCAAGCGGGAGGTGGGACCGGGGAGCTGTTTTTT. V usage is TRBV7-2 and J usage is TRBJ2-2, with 9 bases fitting TRBD2. Germline V CDR1 and CDR2: SGHTA, FQGNSA. The CDR3 spans 16 residues. Trimming cost V 5 bases and J 5 bases; bases outside gene matches: 9.

The chain uses TRBV7-2 and TRBJ1-2, with D hard to call. This CDR3 spans 15 amino acids. Germline CDR1 is SGHTA and CDR2 is FQGNSA. V lost 2 bases, J lost 4 bases, and 14 bases lay in between. The CDR3 DNA follows: TGTGCCAGCAGCTTAAACGGCCCAGGAAGCTATGGCTACACCTTC. Its protein product is CASSLNGPGSYGYTF.

V usage is TRBV5-4 and J usage is TRBJ2-3, with D perhaps TRBD2 (5 bases). With 6 bases removed from V and 2 bases from J, the gap between germline ends came to 10 bases. CDR1 is SGHNT and CDR2 is YYREEE in the germline V gene (reference sequence). The CDR3 is made up of 13 amino acids. CDR3 in amino acids: CASNSGNTDTQYF. The CDR3 coding sequence is TGTGCCAGCAATTCCGGGAACACAGATACGCAGTATTTT.

The chain links TRBV12-3 or TRBV12-4 to TRBJ1-2; unclear D gene. V dropped 6 bases and J dropped 1 base, with 9 bases sitting between them. The CDR3 runs to 13 residues. The CDR3 DNA follows: TGTGCCAGCAGCCCCAGTTTTAACTATGGCTACACCTTC. Its protein product is CASSPSFNYGYTF.

This chain uses TRBV6-5 with TRBJ1-5; possibly TRBD1 for D (6 bases). Germline V lookup: CDR1 MNHEY, CDR2 SVGAGI. The V gene lost 8 bases and the J gene lost 6 bases, with 14 bases spanning the gap. The CDR3 runs 13 residues. CDR3 sequence: CASSGGVGQPQHF. The CDR3 nucleotides are TGTGCCAGCTCGGGGGGCGTCGGTCAGCCCCAGCATTTT.

This clone is a singleton in its sample. The chain has TRBV5-1 and TRBJ1-1, with D possibly matching TRBD1 (6 bases). CDR3 size: 14 residues. Trimming removed 1 base from V and 7 bases from J, with 14 bases in between. Germline V CDR1 and CDR2: SGHRS, YFSETQ. The CDR3 DNA sequence: TGCGCCAGCAGCTTGTCCCAGGGGCCCCTTGAAGCTTTCTTT. Protein: CASSLSQGPLEAFF.

The rearrangement links TRBV5-1 to TRBJ1-1, with a tentative D call TRBD1 (5 bases). V lost 6 bases and J 2 bases, leaving 17 bases between the germline ends. CDR3 length equals 15 residues. CDR1 SGHRS and CDR2 YFSETQ come from the germline V gene. DNA for the CDR3: TGCGCCAGCATCCAGGGCTCCGGGGGAAACACTGAAGCTTTCTTT. It translates to CASIQGSGGNTEAFF.

The chain has TRBV27 and TRBJ1-2; D call uncertain. Per germline, CDR1 MNHEY and CDR2 SMNVEV (reference sequence). The CDR3 is made up of 14 amino acids. With 6 bases removed from V and 5 bases from J, the gap between germline ends came to 16 bases. CDR3 residues: CASRPREINYGYTF. CDR3 nucleotide sequence: TGTGCCAGCAGACCCCGGGAGATTAATTATGGCTACACCTTC.

V usage is TRBV24-1 and J usage is TRBJ1-2, with TRBD1 identical over 7 bases. There are 13 residues in the CDR3. Trimming removed 3 bases from V and 8 bases from J; junction bases left unmatched: 5. Germline CDR1 is KGHDR and CDR2 is SFDVKD. CDR3 sequence reads: CATSDGQVSGYTF. Here the CDR3 DNA reads TGTGCCACCAGTGATGGACAGGTCTCCGGCTACACCTTC.

This rearrangement joins TRBV5-3 to TRBJ2-5; D remains ambiguous. TRBV5-3 is recorded as an ORF, its role being uncertain. V dropped 4 bases and J dropped 2 bases, with 12 bases sitting between them. This CDR3 has 14 amino acids. The CDR3 region has the DNA TGTGCCAGAAGCCCCCGATACCTACAAGAGACCCAGTACTTC. Amino acid sequence: CARSPRYLQETQYF.

J is TRBJ1-3 and V is TRBV19; D uncertain. The germline gives CDR1 LNHDA, CDR2 SQIVND (reference sequence). The CDR3 length is 16 residues. Trimming cost V 6 bases and J 0 bases, with 15 bases left between them. The CDR3 nucleotides read TGTGCCAGTAGCCATAGAGGAGACTACTCTGGAAACACCATATATTTT. Amino acid sequence: CASSHRGDYSGNTIYF.

This sequence joins TRBV9 and TRBJ2-7; 13 nucleotides line up with TRBD2. This CDR3 has 14 amino acids. The ends lost 3 bases at V and 6 bases at J; junction bases unmatched: 3. CDR1 is SGDLS, CDR2 YYNGEE, per germline. The CDR3 DNA reads as TGTGCCAGCAGCGACGGGACTAGCGGGACCGAGCAGTACTTC. It is translated as CASSDGTSGTEQYF.

The V call is TRBV5-1, the J call TRBJ1-2, with TRBD1 matching over 8 bases. The CDR3 contains 13 residues. Germline-derived CDR1 and CDR2 are SGHRS and YFSETQ. V trimming: 7 bases; J trimming: 6 bases; junction bases outside the gene matches: 8. CDR3 sequence (DNA): TGCGCCAGCGCTGAGACAGGGGAAGATGGCTACACCTTC. As protein: CASAETGEDGYTF.

This clone was found a few times. The chain is built from TRBV6-5 and TRBJ1-5; 10 nucleotides line up with TRBD1. Trimming took 6 bases from V and 7 from J; bases not matched to a gene: 9. The CDR3 spans 15 residues. Per germline, CDR1 MNHEY and CDR2 SVGAGI. For the CDR3, the DNA is TGTGCCAGCAGCGACCCGGGACAGGGGTGGCAGCCCCAGCATTTT. Its translation: CASSDPGQGWQPQHF.